Described below is a single TCR beta chain sequence and its context. The antigen is undetermined. The CDR3 loop spans 15 amino acids. Trimming left V 2 bases short and J 0 bases short, with 10 bases between. CDR1 and CDR2 (germline): MDHEN, SYDVKM. These data originate in a study of shared clonotypes between healthy human individuals. Study-level results: A reduction in generation probabilities was seen for non-shared clonotypes relative to those shared by all four donors.

The data were produced by immunoSEQ multiplex PCR, yet TCRdb's version contains in-frame clones alone and is incomplete. The sample lists more than 900,000 clones, about 84% occurring once. Every donor, a Caucasian adult, lived in Nashville, Tennessee. The J gene is TRBJ1-1, the V gene TRBV28; D is ambiguous. Specimen: memory CD4+ T cells from PBMCs. Subset indicated: CD45RA-negative fraction. The sequence was collected from a man in his late teens or twenties in good health. Some clones in this sample may be carry-over from other donors' samples. The CDR3 coding sequence is TGTGCCAGCAGTTTACCCCTTGGCATGAACACTGAAGCTTTCTTT. Its protein is CASSLPLGMNTEAFF.